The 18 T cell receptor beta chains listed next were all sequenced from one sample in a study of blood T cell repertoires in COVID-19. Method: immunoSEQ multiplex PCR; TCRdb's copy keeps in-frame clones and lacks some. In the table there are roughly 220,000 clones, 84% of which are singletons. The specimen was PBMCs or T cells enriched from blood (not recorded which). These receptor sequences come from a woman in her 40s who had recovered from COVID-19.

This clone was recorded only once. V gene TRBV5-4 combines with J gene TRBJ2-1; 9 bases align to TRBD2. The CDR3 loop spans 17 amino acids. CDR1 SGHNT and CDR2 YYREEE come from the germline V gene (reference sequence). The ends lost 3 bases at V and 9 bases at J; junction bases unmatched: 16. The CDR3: CASSSPSGTSSQVEQFF. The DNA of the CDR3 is TGTGCCAGCAGCTCGCCCTCCGGGACTAGCTCTCAAGTTGAGCAGTTCTTC. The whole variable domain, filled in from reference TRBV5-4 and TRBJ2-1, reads ETGVTQSPTHLIKTRGQQVTLRCSSQSGHNTVSWYQQALGQGPQFIFQYYREEENGRGNFPPRFSGLQFPNYSSELNVNALELDDSALYLCASSSPSGTSSQVEQFFGPGTRLTVL.

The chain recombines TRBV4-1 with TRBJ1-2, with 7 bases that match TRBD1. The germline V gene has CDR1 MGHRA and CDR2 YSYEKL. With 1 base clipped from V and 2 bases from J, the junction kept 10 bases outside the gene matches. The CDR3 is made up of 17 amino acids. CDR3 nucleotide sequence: TGCGCCAGCAGCCAAGCGTATGATGGGACAGCAAACTATGGCTACACCTTC. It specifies CASSQAYDGTANYGYTF.

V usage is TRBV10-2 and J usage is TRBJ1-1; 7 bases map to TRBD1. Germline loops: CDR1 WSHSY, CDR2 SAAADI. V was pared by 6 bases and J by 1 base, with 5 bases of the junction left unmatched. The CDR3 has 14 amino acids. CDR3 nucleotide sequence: TGCGCCAGCAGCGTGGGACAGAGGAACACTGAAGCTTTCTTT. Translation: CASSVGQRNTEAFF.

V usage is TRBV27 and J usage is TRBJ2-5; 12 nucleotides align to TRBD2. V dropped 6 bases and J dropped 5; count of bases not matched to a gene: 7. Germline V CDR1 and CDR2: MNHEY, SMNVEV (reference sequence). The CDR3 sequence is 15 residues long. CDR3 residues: CASSLTSGRVETQYF. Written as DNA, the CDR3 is TGTGCCAGCAGCCTGACTAGCGGGAGAGTCGAGACCCAGTACTTC.

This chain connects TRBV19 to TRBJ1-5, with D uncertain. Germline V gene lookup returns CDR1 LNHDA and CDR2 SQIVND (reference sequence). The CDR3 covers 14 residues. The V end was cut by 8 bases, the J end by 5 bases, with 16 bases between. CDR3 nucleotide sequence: TGTGCCAGTTGCCCCGTGGAGCTTTATCAGCCCCAGCATTTT. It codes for CASCPVELYQPQHF.

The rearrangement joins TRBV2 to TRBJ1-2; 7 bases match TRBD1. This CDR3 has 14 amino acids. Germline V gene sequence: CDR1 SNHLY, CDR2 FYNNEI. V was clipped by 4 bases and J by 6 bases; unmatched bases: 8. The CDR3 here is CASSGYRGVDGYTF. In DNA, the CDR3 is TGTGCCAGCAGTGGTTACAGGGGAGTGGATGGCTACACCTTC.

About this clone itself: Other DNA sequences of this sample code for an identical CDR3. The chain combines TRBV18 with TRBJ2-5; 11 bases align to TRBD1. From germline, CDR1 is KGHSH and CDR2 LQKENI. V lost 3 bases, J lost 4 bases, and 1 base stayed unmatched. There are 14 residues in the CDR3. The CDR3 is CASSPGQGVETQYF. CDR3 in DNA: TGTGCCAGCTCACCGGGACAGGGGGTAGAGACCCAGTACTTC.

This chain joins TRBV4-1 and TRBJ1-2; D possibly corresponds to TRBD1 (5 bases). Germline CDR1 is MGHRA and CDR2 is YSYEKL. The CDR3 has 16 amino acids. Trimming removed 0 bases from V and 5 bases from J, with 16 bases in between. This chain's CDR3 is CASSQDRGTRGYGYTF. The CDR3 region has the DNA TGCGCCAGCAGCCAAGATAGGGGCACAAGGGGTTATGGCTACACCTTC.

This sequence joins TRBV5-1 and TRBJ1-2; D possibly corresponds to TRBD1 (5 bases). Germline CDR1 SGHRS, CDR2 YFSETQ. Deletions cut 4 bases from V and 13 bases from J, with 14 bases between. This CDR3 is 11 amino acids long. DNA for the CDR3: TGCGCCAGCAGCGGAGGGACGGCGAGCACCTTC. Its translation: CASSGGTASTF.

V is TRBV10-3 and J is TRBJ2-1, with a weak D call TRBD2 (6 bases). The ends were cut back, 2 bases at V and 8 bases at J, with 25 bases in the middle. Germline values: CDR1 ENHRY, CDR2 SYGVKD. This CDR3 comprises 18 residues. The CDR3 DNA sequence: TGTGCCATCAGTGAGAGTGTTGGAGGGTCTAGCTTCAGCGATGAGCAGTTCTTC. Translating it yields CAISESVGGSSFSDEQFF.

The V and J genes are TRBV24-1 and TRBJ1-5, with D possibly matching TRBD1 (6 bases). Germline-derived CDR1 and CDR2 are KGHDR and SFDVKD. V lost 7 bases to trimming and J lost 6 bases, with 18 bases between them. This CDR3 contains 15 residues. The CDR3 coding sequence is TGTGCCACCAGGGGAACAGGGCCGGGCAGTCAGCCCCAGCATTTT. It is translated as CATRGTGPGSQPQHF.

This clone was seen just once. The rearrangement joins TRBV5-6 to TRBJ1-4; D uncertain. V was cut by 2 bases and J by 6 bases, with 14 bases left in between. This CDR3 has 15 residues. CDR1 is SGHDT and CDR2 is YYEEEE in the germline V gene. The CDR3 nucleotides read TGTGCCAGCAGCTTTATGACACAGCTTTATGAAAAACTGTTTTTT. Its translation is CASSFMTQLYEKLFF. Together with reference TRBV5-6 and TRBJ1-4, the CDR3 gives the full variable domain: DAGVTQSPTHLIKTRGQQVTLRCSPKSGHDTVSWYQQALGQGPQFIFQYYEEEERQRGNFPDRFSGHQFPNYSSELNVNALLLGDSALYLCASSFMTQLYEKLFFGSGTQLSVL.

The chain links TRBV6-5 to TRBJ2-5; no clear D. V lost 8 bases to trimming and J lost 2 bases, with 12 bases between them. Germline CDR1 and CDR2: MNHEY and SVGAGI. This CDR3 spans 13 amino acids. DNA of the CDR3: TGTGCCAGCGCCTCCTCCGGTCAAGAGACCCAGTACTTC. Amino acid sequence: CASASSGQETQYF.

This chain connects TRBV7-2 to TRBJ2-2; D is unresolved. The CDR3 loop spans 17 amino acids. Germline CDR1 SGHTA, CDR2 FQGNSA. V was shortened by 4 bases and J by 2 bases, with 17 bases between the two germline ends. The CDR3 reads CASSSEVGRLNTGELFF. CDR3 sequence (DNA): TGTGCCAGCAGCTCCGAAGTAGGCAGGCTTAACACCGGGGAGCTGTTTTTT.

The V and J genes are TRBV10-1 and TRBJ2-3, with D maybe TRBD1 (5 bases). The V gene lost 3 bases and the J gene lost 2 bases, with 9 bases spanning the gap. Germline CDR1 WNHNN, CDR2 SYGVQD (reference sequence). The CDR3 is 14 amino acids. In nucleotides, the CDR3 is TGCGCCAGCAGTGATGGGGCCTACACAGATACGCAGTATTTT. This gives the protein CASSDGAYTDTQYF.

The CDR3 loop reads CATSRTRQGQETQYF. Here the CDR3 DNA reads TGTGCCACCAGCAGAACAAGACAGGGCCAAGAGACCCAGTACTTC. V is TRBV15 and J is TRBJ2-5; 7 bases match TRBD1. The CDR3 is 15 residues long. Unmatched junction bases numbered 4, after V lost 2 bases and J lost 1 base. Germline loops: CDR1 LNHNV, CDR2 YYDKDF (reference sequence).

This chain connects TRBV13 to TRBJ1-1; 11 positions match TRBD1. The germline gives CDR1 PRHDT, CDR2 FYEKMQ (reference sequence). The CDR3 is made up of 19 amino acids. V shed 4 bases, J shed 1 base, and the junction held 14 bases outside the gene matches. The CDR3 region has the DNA TGTGCCAGCAGCTGCCTGGGACAGGGGGAGGGATTCGGGAACACTGAAGCTTTCTTT. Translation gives CASSCLGQGEGFGNTEAFF.

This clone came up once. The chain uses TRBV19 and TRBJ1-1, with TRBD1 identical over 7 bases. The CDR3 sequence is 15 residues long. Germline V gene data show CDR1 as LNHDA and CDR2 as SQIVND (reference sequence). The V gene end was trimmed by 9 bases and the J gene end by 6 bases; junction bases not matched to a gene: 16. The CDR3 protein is CASRPQRGRGAEAFF. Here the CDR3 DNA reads TGTGCCAGCAGGCCCCAGAGGGGGCGCGGCGCTGAAGCTTTCTTT.